Following are 5 T cell receptor beta chains from one sample sequenced in a study of cytomegalovirus exposure and HLA in healthy donors. PCR involved 60 Vbeta and 13 Jbeta primers. The protocol was immunoSEQ multiplex PCR, while the TCRdb copy is restricted to in-frame clones and leaves out a portion. The sample includes 100,000 to 150,000 clones, roughly 80% of them seen just once. Sequenced sample: PBMCs. Source of these receptors: a man aged 18 to 29 in good health and CMV-seropositive.

This clone was seen only a few times. The rearrangement joins TRBV6-5 to TRBJ1-4; D is possibly TRBD1 (5 bases). Germline V gene data show CDR1 as MNHEY and CDR2 as SVGAGI. V shed 2 bases and J shed 7 bases, with 11 bases lying between them. The CDR3 loop spans 14 amino acids. The CDR3 sequence is CASSYGRESEKLFF. The CDR3 bases are TGTGCCAGCAGTTACGGCAGGGAATCTGAAAAACTGTTTTTT.

This chain connects TRBV10-3 to TRBJ1-5, with a tentative D call TRBD1 (5 bases). The V gene lost 3 bases and the J gene lost 4 bases, with 10 bases spanning the gap. Germline V gene data show CDR1 as ENHRY and CDR2 as SYGVKD. The CDR3 is 14 amino acids. The DNA for the CDR3 is TGTGCCATCAGTGAAAGGGGCCTAAATCAGCCCCAGCATTTT. Residues: CAISERGLNQPQHF.

This chain links TRBV11-2 with TRBJ2-3, with D hard to call. Per germline, CDR1 SGHAT and CDR2 FQNNGV. With 3 bases removed from V and 3 bases from J, the gap between germline ends came to 13 bases. This CDR3 region has 15 residues. CDR3: CASSFSSARTDTQYF. The CDR3 coding sequence is TGTGCCAGCAGCTTTTCTAGTGCAAGGACAGATACGCAGTATTTT.

The rearrangement links TRBV9 to TRBJ1-1; possibly TRBD1 for D (5 bases). The V gene's germline CDR1 is SGDLS and CDR2 YYNGEE. Trimming removed 2 bases from V and 1 base from J, with 9 bases in between. The CDR3 extends over 14 amino acids. CDR3 amino acids: CASSVGGSNTEAFF. CDR3 nucleotide sequence: TGTGCCAGCAGCGTCGGGGGATCGAACACTGAAGCTTTCTTT. Full variable domain (outside the CDR3, taken from reference TRBV9 and TRBJ1-1): DSGVTQTPKHLITATGQRVTLRCSPRSGDLSVYWYQQSLDQGLQFLIQYYNGEERAKGNILERFSAQQFPDLHSELNLSSLELGDSALYFCASSVGGSNTEAFFGQGTRLTVV.

V usage is TRBV5-1 and J usage is TRBJ2-2; TRBD1 matches 9 bases. Germline V gene sequence: CDR1 SGHRS, CDR2 YFSETQ. V lost 4 bases and J lost 4; bases outside the gene matches: 8. CDR3 length: 16 residues. The CDR3 region has the DNA TGCGCCAGCAGCCGCGGAAGACAGGGGGGCACCGGGGAGCTGTTTTTT. It codes for CASSRGRQGGTGELFF.